The clone carrying this TCR beta chain has just one count. Its antigen is unidentified. Trimming took 1 base from V and 6 from J, leaving 16 bases between them. The germline V gene has CDR1 SGHDN and CDR2 FVKESK. The CDR3 is made up of 15 amino acids. These data originate in a study of shared clonotypes between healthy human individuals. Overall study context: Researchers assigned three CD4 naive, three CD4 memory, two CD8 naive and one CD8 memory plate to each donor. Findings of the study overall: Non-shared clonotypes displayed generation probabilities falling below those of clonotypes present in all four donors. Clonotype sharing among donors was expected to depend on sequencing depth.

Only in-frame clones appear in the TCRdb table, and some are missing; sequencing was by immunoSEQ multiplex PCR. Here the sample spans just over 2,000,000 clones, over 85% being singletons. The naive CD8 population came from CD45RO-negative cells selected for CCR7, without terminally differentiated effector memory CD45RA+ cells. The receptor was derived from a young man in good health. The material sequenced was naive CD8+ T cells sorted from blood. V and J are TRBV14 and TRBJ2-7; possibly TRBD2 for D (5 bases). In DNA, the CDR3 is TGTGCCAGCAGCCAAGCCTACGGACTGATCGGCGAGCAGTACTTC. It codes for CASSQAYGLIGEQYF.